A single sample is the source of the 11 T cell receptor beta chains below, sequenced in a study of beta chain features in type 1 diabetes. Broader study findings: Significant though moderate, a shortening of TCRB CDR3s appeared in all four CD4+ subsets of Type 1 diabetes patients.

Antigen specificity for these receptors is unknown. As every portion of the isolated RNA was reverse transcribed, the sequencing read expressed TCRB transcripts. Clones were read by immunoSEQ multiplex PCR, and TCRdb kept only the in-frame ones, dropping some. Of more than 300,000 clones listed, around 10% are singletons. Sequences were obtained from central memory CD4+ T cells from blood. The receptors were gathered from a man aged 25 to 45 with type 1 diabetes.

This rearrangement joins TRBV5-1 to TRBJ1-2; D is possibly TRBD1 (6 bases). Germline CDR1 and CDR2: SGHRS and YFSETQ. The CDR3 covers 15 residues. Trimming pared 4 bases from V and 2 bases from J, leaving 15 bases between. Here the CDR3 DNA reads TGCGCCAGCAGCCCACAGGGCCAGGGAAACTATGGCTACACCTTC. It is translated as CASSPQGQGNYGYTF. Using reference TRBV5-1 and TRBJ1-2 for the parts outside the CDR3, the full variable domain is KAGVTQTPRYLIKTRGQQVTLSCSPISGHRSVSWYQQTPGQGLQFLFEYFSETQRNKGNFPGRFSGRQFSNSRSEMNVSTLELGDSALYLCASSPQGQGNYGYTFGSGTRLTVV.

V usage is TRBV6-6 and J usage is TRBJ2-7, with D unclear. The germline gives CDR1 MNHNY, CDR2 SVGAGI (reference sequence). The CDR3 is made up of 13 amino acids. V was clipped by 7 bases and J by 1 base, with 11 bases between them. The CDR3 DNA follows: TGTGCCAGCACCTCGGACCCATCCTACGAGCAGTACTTC. Amino acids: CASTSDPSYEQYF.

The sample holds a few counts of this clone. The chain is built from TRBV6-5 and TRBJ1-1; possibly TRBD1 for D (5 bases). Trimming removed 8 bases at V and 3 bases at J, with 10 bases between. This CDR3 spans 12 amino acids. Germline values: CDR1 MNHEY, CDR2 SVGAGI. CDR3 DNA: TGTGCCAGCGGAGTAGGGGACACTGAAGCTTTCTTT. This encodes CASGVGDTEAFF.

The CDR3, as DNA: TGTGCCAGCAGTTTTCAGGGGGCAGATACGCAGTATTTT. Its translation: CASSFQGADTQYF. This chain uses TRBV27 with TRBJ2-3; 7 bases match TRBD1. The CDR3 consists of 13 residues. Germline values: CDR1 MNHEY, CDR2 SMNVEV (reference sequence). V lost 3 bases and J lost 4; bases outside the gene matches: 1.

This clone was counted only a few times. The rearrangement joins TRBV27 to TRBJ1-2; 7 nucleotides match TRBD1. The CDR3 length is 11 residues. V lost 8 bases to trimming and J lost 3 bases; unmatched junction nucleotides: 0. In germline, CDR1 is MNHEY, CDR2 SMNVEV (reference sequence). This CDR3 is CASGTDYGYTF. CDR3 nucleotides: TGTGCCAGCGGGACAGACTATGGCTACACCTTC.

This chain uses TRBV28 with TRBJ2-3; D unresolved. The length of the CDR3 is 12 residues. V was clipped by 2 bases and J by 4 bases, with 4 bases between them. Germline V lookup: CDR1 MDHEN, CDR2 SYDVKM. The CDR3 sequence is CASSLVSDTQYF. The CDR3 DNA reads TGTGCCAGCAGTTTAGTGTCAGATACGCAGTATTTT.

This clone was seen only a few times. This chain links TRBV4-2 with TRBJ1-5; 8 bases are a match to TRBD1. Germline loops: CDR1 LGHNA, CDR2 YNFKEQ. After removal of 6 bases from V and 6 bases from J, the junction contained 10 bases not matched to a gene. The CDR3 covers 15 residues. Here the CDR3 reads CASRSQGQGGQPQHF. The CDR3 DNA follows: TGTGCCAGCAGATCACAAGGACAGGGAGGTCAGCCCCAGCATTTT.

The chain has TRBV29-1 and TRBJ2-7; the D is unclear. There are 12 residues in the CDR3. Per the germline V gene, CDR1 is SQVTM and CDR2 is ANQGSEA. The V end lost 5 bases, the J end lost 3 bases, and 11 bases lay between the germline ends. The CDR3 DNA reads TGCAGCGTTTGGCCACCGGGCTACGAGCAGTACTTC. It is translated as CSVWPPGYEQYF.

This clone was seen a few times. V usage is TRBV2 and J usage is TRBJ1-2; D gene uncertain. V shed 6 bases and J shed 2 bases, with 16 bases lying between them. Germline lookup yields CDR1 SNHLY and CDR2 FYNNEI. The CDR3 runs 15 residues. CDR3 protein: CASSPDDKLNYGYTF. The CDR3 region has the DNA TGTGCCAGCAGCCCGGACGATAAGCTAAACTATGGCTACACCTTC.

At least ten counts were recorded for this clone. The chain carries TRBV7-3 and TRBJ2-2; D not certain. This CDR3 has 14 amino acids. V was shortened by 5 bases and J by 6 bases, with 13 bases between the two germline ends. Germline V gene sequence: CDR1 SGHTA, CDR2 FQGTGA. CDR3 sequence reads: CASSPYSSPGELFF. The CDR3 bases are TGTGCCAGCAGCCCCTATAGCAGTCCCGGGGAGCTGTTTTTT.

This clone was seen only a few times. This rearrangement joins TRBV7-2 to TRBJ1-5; no firm D call. Germline loops: CDR1 SGHTA, CDR2 FQGNSA. Trimming cost V 3 bases and J 7 bases, with 10 bases left between them. The CDR3 spans 13 residues. The CDR3 DNA reads TGTGCCAGCAGCTTCGGGTCTGGACAGCCCCAGCATTTT. It translates to CASSFGSGQPQHF.